Here is one T cell receptor (beta chain) with its context. The data belong to a study of blood T cell repertoires in COVID-19. The repertoire was sequenced with immunoSEQ multiplex PCR; TCRdb's copy has only in-frame clones and lacks some. In the table there are approximately 210,000 clones, roughly 86% of which are singletons. Per the germline V gene, CDR1 is SGHAT and CDR2 is FQDESV (reference sequence). The CDR3 has 15 residues. Germline trimming cut 5 bases from V and 2 bases from J; bases unmatched to any gene: 4. The V and J genes are TRBV11-1 and TRBJ2-7, with 12 bases lining up with TRBD2. Sequencing used peripheral blood. This TCR derives from a woman aged 40-49 years with acute or convalescent COVID-19. CDR3 sequence (DNA): TGTGCCAGCAGCAGACTAGCGGGAGTGCCCTACGAGCAGTACTTC. Residues: CASSRLAGVPYEQYF.